This T cell receptor (beta chain) comes out of a study of cytomegalovirus exposure and HLA in healthy donors. Whole-study results and caveats: The only immune exposure information that was available was CMV serostatus.

This CDR3 is 19 amino acids long. In germline, CDR1 is MNHNS, CDR2 SASEGT. After removal of 1 base from V and 4 bases from J, the junction contained 12 bases not matched to a gene. About this clone itself: Its antigen is currently unknown.

The PCR was carried out with 60 Vbeta primers and 13 Jbeta primers. As originally analysed: Roughly 10 million shared chains were among the roughly 80 million unique TCR beta chains that a later analysis counted. TCRdb keeps only in-frame clones here, not all; method: immunoSEQ multiplex PCR. The DNA was the basis for D and trimming; V, J and clone size are from that table. The sample carries 75,000 to 90,000 clones, over 60% recorded once. The chain has TRBV6-1 and TRBJ2-6, with 8 nucleotides matching TRBD1. The specimen was PBMCs. This TCR came from a woman in her forties in good health and CMV-seropositive. The CDR3 DNA follows: TGTGCCAGCAGTGAAGAGGCAGGGGGCTGGAGACCCGGGGCCAACGTCCTGACTTTC. This sequence encodes CASSEEAGGWRPGANVLTF.